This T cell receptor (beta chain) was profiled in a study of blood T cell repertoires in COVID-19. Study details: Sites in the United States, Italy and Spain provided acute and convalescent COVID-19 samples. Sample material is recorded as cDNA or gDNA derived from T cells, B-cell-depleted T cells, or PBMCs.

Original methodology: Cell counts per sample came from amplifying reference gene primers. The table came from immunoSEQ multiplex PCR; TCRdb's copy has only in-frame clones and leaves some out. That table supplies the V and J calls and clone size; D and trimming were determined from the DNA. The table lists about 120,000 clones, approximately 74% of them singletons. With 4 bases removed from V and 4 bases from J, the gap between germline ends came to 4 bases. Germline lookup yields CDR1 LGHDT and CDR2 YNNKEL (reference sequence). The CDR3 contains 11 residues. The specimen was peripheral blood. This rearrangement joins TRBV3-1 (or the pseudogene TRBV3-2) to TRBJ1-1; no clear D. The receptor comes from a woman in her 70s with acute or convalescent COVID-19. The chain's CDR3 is CASSRLTEAFF. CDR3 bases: TGTGCCAGCAGCCGACTCACTGAAGCTTTCTTT.